The clone carrying this T cell receptor (beta chain) was seen just once. The CDR3 loop spans 15 amino acids. CDR1 is SGHDT and CDR2 is YYEEEE in the germline V gene. V dropped 2 bases and J dropped 4; count of bases not matched to a gene: 9. The method was immunoSEQ multiplex PCR; TCRdb's version includes in-frame clones alone and lacks a portion of them. The table shows over 70,000 clones, with around 90% occurring only once. These data originate in a study of blood T cell repertoires in COVID-19. The receptor's source is a human donor with active COVID-19. The donor label of this sample is uncertain. The material sequenced was peripheral blood. This rearrangement joins TRBV5-6 to TRBJ2-7; 7 bases agree with TRBD1. CDR3 region: CASSFRDSPPYEQYF. The CDR3 nucleotides read TGTGCCAGCAGCTTCCGGGACAGCCCGCCATACGAGCAGTACTTC.